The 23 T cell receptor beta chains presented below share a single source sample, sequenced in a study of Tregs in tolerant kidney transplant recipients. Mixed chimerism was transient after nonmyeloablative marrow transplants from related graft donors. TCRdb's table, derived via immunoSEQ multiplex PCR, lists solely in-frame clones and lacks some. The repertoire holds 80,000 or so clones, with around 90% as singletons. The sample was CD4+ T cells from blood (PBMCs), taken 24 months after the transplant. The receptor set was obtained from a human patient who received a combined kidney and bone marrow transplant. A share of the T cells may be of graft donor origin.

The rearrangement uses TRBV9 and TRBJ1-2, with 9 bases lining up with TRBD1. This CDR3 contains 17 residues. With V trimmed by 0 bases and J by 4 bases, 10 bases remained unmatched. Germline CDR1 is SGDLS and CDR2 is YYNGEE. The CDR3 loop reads CASSVGRTGAVGYGYTF. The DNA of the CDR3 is TGTGCCAGCAGCGTAGGGAGGACAGGGGCCGTAGGCTATGGCTACACCTTC.

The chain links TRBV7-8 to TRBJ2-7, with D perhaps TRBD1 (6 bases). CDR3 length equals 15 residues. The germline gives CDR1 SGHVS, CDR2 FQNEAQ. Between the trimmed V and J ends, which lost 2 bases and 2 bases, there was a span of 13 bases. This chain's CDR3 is CASSLLTGQTYEQYF. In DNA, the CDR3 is TGTGCCAGCAGCTTACTGACCGGACAGACCTACGAGCAGTACTTC.

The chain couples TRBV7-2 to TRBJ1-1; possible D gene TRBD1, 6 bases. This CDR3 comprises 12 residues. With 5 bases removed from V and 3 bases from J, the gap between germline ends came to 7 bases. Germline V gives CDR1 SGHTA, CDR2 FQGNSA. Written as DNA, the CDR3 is TGTGCCAGCAGCGACAGGTACACTGAAGCTTTCTTT. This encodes CASSDRYTEAFF.

The CDR3 here is CASSLRDRLNTEAFF. The CDR3 nucleotides are TGTGCCAGCAGCCTCCGGGACAGATTGAACACTGAAGCTTTCTTT. J is TRBJ1-1 and V is TRBV4-2; 7 bases align to TRBD1. CDR1 LGHNA and CDR2 YNFKEQ come from the germline V gene. The CDR3 is made up of 15 amino acids. J gave up 0 bases and V 4 bases, and 5 bases lay outside the gene matches.

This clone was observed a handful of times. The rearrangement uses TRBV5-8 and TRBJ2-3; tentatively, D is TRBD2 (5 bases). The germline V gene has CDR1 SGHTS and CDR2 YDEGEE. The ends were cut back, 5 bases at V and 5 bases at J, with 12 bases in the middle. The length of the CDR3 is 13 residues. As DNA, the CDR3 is TGTGCCAGCAGGCCACGGGGAAGAGATACGCAGTATTTT. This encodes CASRPRGRDTQYF.

CDR3 residues: CASRGQGWDTEAFF. For the CDR3, the DNA is TGTGCCAGCAGGGGACAGGGTTGGGACACTGAAGCTTTCTTT. The chain is built from TRBV28 and TRBJ1-1; 9 positions agree with TRBD1. Germline assignment: CDR1 MDHEN and CDR2 SYDVKM. This CDR3 comprises 14 residues. Germline trimming cut 6 bases from V and 3 bases from J; bases unmatched to any gene: 5.

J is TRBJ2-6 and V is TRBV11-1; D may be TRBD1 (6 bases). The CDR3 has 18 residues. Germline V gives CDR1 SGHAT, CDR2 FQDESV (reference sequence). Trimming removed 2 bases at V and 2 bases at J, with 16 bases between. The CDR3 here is CASSLWARGMAGANVLTF. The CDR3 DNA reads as TGTGCCAGCAGCTTATGGGCCAGGGGCATGGCTGGGGCCAACGTCCTGACTTTC. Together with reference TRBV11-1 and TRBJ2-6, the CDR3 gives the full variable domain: EAEVAQSPRYKITEKSQAVAFWCDPISGHATLYWYRQILGQGPELLVQFQDESVVDDSQLPKDRFSAERLKGVDSTLKIQPAELGDSAMYLCASSLWARGMAGANVLTFGAGSRLTVL.

CDR3 in amino acids: CASSQVTGGGRTDTQYF. The CDR3, as DNA: TGCGCCAGCAGCCAAGTTACAGGGGGCGGGCGCACAGATACGCAGTATTTT. The chain recombines TRBV4-3 with TRBJ2-3; 9 bases are shared with TRBD1. The V gene's germline CDR1 is LGHNA and CDR2 YSLEER. V dropped 1 base and J dropped 1; count of bases not matched to a gene: 6. The CDR3 is 17 amino acids.

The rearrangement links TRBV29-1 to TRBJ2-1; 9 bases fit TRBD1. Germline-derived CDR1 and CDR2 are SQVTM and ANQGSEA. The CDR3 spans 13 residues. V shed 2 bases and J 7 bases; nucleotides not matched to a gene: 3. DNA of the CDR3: TGCAGCGTTGAAAGGGACAGGGTAAATGAGCAGTTCTTC. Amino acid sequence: CSVERDRVNEQFF.

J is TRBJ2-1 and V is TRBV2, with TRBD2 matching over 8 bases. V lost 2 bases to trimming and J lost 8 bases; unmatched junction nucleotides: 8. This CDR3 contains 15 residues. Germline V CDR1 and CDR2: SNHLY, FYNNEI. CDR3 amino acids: CASSESSGPFYEQFF. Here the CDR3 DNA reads TGTGCCAGCAGTGAATCTAGCGGGCCTTTCTATGAGCAGTTCTTC. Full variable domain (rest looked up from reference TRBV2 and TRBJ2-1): EPEVTQTPSHQVTQMGQEVILRCVPISNHLYFYWYRQILGQKVEFLVSFYNNEISEKSEIFDDQFSVERPDGSNFTLKIRSTKLEDSAMYFCASSESSGPFYEQFFGPGTRLTVL.

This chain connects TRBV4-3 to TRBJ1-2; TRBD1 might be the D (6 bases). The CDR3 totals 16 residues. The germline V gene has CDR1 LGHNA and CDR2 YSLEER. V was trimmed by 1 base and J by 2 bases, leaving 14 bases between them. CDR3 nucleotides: TGCGCCAGCAGCCAAGGAGATGGGACATCCAACTATGGCTACACCTTC. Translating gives CASSQGDGTSNYGYTF.

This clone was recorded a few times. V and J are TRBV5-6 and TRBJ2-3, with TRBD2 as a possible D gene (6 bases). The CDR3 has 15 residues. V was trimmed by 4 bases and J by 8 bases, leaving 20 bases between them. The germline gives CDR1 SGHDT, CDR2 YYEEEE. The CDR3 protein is CASSPPALATSTQYF. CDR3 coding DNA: TGTGCCAGCAGCCCTCCGGCACTAGCAACGTCTACGCAGTATTTT.

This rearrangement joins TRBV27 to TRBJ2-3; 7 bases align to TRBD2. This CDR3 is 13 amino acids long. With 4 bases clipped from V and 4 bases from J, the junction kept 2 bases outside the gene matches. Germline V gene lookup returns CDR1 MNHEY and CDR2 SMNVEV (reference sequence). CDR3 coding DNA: TGTGCCAGCAGTTATCTAGCGGCAGATACGCAGTATTTT. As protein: CASSYLAADTQYF.

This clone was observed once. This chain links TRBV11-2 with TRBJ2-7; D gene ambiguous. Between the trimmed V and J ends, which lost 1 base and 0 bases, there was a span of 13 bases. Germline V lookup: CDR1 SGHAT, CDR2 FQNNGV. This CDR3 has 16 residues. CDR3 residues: CASSLGNFANSYEQYF. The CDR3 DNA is TGTGCCAGCAGCTTAGGAAATTTTGCTAACTCCTACGAGCAGTACTTC.

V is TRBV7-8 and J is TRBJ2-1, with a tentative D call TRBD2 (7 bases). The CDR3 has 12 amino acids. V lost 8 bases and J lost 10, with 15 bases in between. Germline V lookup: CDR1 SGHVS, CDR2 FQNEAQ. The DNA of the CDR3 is TGTGCCAGCGAGTGGGGGGGCAACGAGCAGTTCTTC. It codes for CASEWGGNEQFF.

The CDR3 loop is CASSPLALETQYF. The CDR3 nucleotides are TGTGCCAGCTCACCGCTAGCGTTGGAGACCCAGTACTTC. The rearrangement uses TRBV18 and TRBJ2-5; tentatively, D is TRBD2 (6 bases). The CDR3 length is 13 residues. From germline, CDR1 is KGHSH and CDR2 LQKENI. Trimming removed 3 bases at V and 5 bases at J, with 10 bases between.

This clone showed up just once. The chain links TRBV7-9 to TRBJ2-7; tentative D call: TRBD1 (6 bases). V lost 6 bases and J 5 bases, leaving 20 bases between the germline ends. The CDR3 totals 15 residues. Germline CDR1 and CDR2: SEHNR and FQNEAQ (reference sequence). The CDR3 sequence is CASSPVWAGENEQYF. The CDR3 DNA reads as TGTGCCAGCAGTCCAGTCTGGGCAGGGGAGAACGAGCAGTACTTC.

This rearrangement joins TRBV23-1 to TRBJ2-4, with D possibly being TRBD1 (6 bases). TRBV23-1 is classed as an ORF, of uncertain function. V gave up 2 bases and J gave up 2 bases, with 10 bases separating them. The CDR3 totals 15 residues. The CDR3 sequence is CASSQNTGSKNIQYF. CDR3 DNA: TGCGCCAGCAGTCAAAATACAGGGTCCAAAAACATTCAGTACTTC.

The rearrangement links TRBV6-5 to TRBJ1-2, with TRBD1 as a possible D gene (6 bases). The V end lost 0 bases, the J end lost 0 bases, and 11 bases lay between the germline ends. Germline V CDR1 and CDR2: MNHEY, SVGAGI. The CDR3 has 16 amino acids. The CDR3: CASSYSPGTTNYGYTF. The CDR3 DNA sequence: TGTGCCAGCAGTTACTCACCCGGGACAACTAACTATGGCTACACCTTC.

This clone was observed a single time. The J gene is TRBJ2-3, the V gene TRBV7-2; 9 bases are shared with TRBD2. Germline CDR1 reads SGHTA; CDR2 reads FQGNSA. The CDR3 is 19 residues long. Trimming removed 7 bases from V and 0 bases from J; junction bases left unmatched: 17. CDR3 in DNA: TGTGCCAGCAACCGAAGGGGCATAGCGGGGGCCAATAGCACAGATACGCAGTATTTT. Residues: CASNRRGIAGANSTDTQYF.

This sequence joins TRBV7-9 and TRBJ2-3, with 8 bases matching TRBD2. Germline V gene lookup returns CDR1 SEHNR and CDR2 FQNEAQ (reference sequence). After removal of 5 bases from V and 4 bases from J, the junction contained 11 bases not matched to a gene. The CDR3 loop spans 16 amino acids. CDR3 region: CASSTLGTRWADTQYF. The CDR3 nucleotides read TGTGCCAGCAGCACCCTAGGGACTAGGTGGGCAGATACGCAGTATTTT.

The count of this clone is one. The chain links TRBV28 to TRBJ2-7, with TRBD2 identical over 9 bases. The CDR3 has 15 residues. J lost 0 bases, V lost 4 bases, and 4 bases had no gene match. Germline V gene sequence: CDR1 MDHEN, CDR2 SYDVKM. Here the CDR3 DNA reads TGTGCCAGCAGTTCAGCGGGGGGTCTCTCCTACGAGCAGTACTTC. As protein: CASSSAGGLSYEQYF.

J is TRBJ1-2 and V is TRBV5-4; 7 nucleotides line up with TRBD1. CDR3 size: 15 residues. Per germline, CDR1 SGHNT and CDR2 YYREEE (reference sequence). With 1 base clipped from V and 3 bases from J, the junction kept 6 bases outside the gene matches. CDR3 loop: CASSLYRQGDYGYTF. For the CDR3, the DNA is TGTGCCAGCAGCTTGTATCGACAGGGAGACTATGGCTACACCTTC.